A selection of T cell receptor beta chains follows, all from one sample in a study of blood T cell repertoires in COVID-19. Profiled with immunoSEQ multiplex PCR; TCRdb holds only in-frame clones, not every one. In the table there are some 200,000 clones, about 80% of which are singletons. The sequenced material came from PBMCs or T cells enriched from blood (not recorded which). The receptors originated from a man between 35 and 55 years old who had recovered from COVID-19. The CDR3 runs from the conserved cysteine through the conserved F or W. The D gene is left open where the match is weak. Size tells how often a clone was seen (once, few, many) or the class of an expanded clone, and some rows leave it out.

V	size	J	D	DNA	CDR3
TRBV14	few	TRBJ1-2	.	TGTGCCAGCAGCCAAGAAGCCTATGGCTACACCTTC	CASSQEAYGYTF
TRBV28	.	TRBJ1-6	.	TGTGCCAGCAGTTTTGTGGGGGGAGGAAATTCACCCCTCCACTTT	CASSFVGGGNSPLHF
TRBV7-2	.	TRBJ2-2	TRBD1	TGTGCCAGCAGCTTAGCCTCCTTACAGGGGGCGAATCGGAGCACCGGGGAGCTGTTTTTT	CASSLASLQGANRSTGELFF
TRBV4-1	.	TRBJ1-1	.	TGCGCCAGCAGGCCAGAGGGGAGGCAGGCTTACACTGAAGCTTTCTTT	CASRPEGRQAYTEAFF
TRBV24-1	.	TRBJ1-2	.	TGTGCCACCAGTGATTTCTCCGGGACAAGTCAGGGCTACACCTTC	CATSDFSGTSQGYTF
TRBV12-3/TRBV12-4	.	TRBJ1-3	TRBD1	TGTGCCAGCAGTCCCACAGGGGCGAACACCATATATTTT	CASSPTGANTIYF
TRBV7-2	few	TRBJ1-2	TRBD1	TGTGCCAGCAGCCCGGGACAGCTCAACTATGGCTACACCTTC	CASSPGQLNYGYTF
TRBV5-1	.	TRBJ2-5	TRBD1	TGCGCCAGCAGTTCCCCCGGGACAGGGACTCAAGAGACCCAGTACTTC	CASSSPGTGTQETQYF
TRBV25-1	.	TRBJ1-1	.	TGTGCCAGCAGTGAATCAACAGGCCCGAACACTGAAGCTTTCTTT	CASSESTGPNTEAFF
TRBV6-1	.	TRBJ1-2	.	TGTGCCAGCAGCCCTAACGCCGGTGGCTACACCTTC	CASSPNAGGYTF
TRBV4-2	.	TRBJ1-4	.	TGTGCCAGCAGTCACTCGAACAAGGGGGCAACTAATGAAAAACTGTTTTTT	CASSHSNKGATNEKLFF
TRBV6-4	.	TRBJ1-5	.	TGTGCCAGCAGTGCCGACGGGTACGGGCCCCAGCATTTT	CASSADGYGPQHF
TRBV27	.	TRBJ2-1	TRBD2	TGTGCCAGCAGTTTTGTGAGCGGGGGGGACGATGAGCAGTTCTTC	CASSFVSGGDDEQFF
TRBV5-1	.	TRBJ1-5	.	TGCGCCAGCAGCTCGGGCAGGGATCAGCCCCAGCATTTT	CASSSGRDQPQHF
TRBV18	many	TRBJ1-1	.	TGTGCCAGCTCAACGGCTGTAGGACAGTACATTTCTGAAGCTTTCTTT	CASSTAVGQYISEAFF
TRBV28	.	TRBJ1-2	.	TGTGCCAGCAGGCCCCCCGGGGGGCTTTCCTATGGCTACACCTTC	CASRPPGGLSYGYTF
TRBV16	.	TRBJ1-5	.	TGTGCCAGCAGCCAATCGAACAGCAAAGGAAGCAATCAGCCCCAGCATTTT	CASSQSNSKGSNQPQHF
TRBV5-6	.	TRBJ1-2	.	TGTGCCAGCAGCTTTCACGGCTATGGCTACACCTTC	CASSFHGYGYTF
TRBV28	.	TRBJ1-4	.	TGTGCCAGCAGTTTATCCGGGGGGCCTACTAATGAAAAACTGTTTTTT	CASSLSGGPTNEKLFF
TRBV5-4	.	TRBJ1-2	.	TGTGCCAGCAGCTTGGGGGGGGAGCATTGGGGCGATGGCTACACCTTC	CASSLGGEHWGDGYTF
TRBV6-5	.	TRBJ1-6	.	TGTGCCAGCAGACCTGCCGGGACTCAAGATTCACCCCTCCACTTT	CASRPAGTQDSPLHF
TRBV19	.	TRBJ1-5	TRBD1	TGTGCCAGTAGTAGGGGGACAGGGCTTTTAAATCAGCCCCAGCATTTT	CASSRGTGLLNQPQHF
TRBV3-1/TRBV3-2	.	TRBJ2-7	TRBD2	TGTGCCAGCAGCCTACGACTGAGCGGGGACTCCTACGAGCAGTACTTT	CASSLRLSGDSYEQYF
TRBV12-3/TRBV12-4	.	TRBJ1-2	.	TGTGCCAGCAGCTCACGGTACTATGGCTACACCTTC	CASSSRYYGYTF
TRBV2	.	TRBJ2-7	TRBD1	TGTGCCAGCAGGGGGGACAGCCACGAGCAGTACTTC	CASRGDSHEQYF
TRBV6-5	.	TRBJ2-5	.	TGTGCCAGCAGCCCGGGGGGCCGCCAAGAGACCCAGTACTTC	CASSPGGRQETQYF
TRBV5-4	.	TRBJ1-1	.	TGTGCCAGCCGATACGACAGCATGAACACTGAAGCTTTCTTT	CASRYDSMNTEAFF
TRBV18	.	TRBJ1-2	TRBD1	TGTGCCAGCTCACCAACAAGAACAAAAACAGGGGACGGCCCGGGGAACTATGGCTACACCTTC	CASSPTRTKTGDGPGNYGYTF
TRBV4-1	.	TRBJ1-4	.	TGCGCCAGCAGCGTAACGGTTAATGAAAAACTGTTTTTT	CASSVTVNEKLFF
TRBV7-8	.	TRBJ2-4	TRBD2	TGTGCCAGCAGTTTGACCCTTCTACCGCCGAGGCGGGGGGCCTTAGATGGTGTTCAGTACTTC	CASSLTLLPPRRGALDGVQYF
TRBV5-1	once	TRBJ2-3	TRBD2	TGCGCCAGCAGTCCTAGCGGGGGAGGGGATACGCAGTATTTT	CASSPSGGGDTQYF
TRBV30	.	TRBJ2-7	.	TGTGCCTGGAGGGAGGGCCTGCGGCAGTACTTC	CAWREGLRQYF
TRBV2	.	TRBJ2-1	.	TGTGCCAGCAGTCCCTACCACTACAATGAGCAGTTCTTC	CASSPYHYNEQFF
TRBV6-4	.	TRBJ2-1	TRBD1	TGTGCCAGCAGTACCCAAACAGGGGGCGATTACAATGAGCAGTTCTTC	CASSTQTGGDYNEQFF
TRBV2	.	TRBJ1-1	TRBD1	TGTGCCAGCAGCCTCCCGGGACAGGTGAACACTGAAGCTTTCTTT	CASSLPGQVNTEAFF
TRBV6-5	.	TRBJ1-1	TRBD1	TGTGCCAGCAACCCCGGACAGGGGTCAGAAGCTTTCTTT	CASNPGQGSEAFF
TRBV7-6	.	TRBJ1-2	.	TGTGCCAGCAGCCCCTATGGCAGGCCAGACTACACCTTC	CASSPYGRPDYTF
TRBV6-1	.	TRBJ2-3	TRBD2	TGTGCCAGCAGTGCCGATATCCGAGGGAGGGTATGGGCGCAGTATTTT	CASSADIRGRVWAQYF
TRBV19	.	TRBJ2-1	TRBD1	TGTGCCAGTAGTATGGGACAGAGCTACAATGAGCAGTTCTTC	CASSMGQSYNEQFF
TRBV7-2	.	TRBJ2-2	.	TGTGCCAGCAGGGCCGGCAGGGCGGGGACCGGGGAGCTGTTTTTT	CASRAGRAGTGELFF
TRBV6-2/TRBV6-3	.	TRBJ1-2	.	TGTGCCAGCAGTGTGACAGCGAACTATGGCTACACCTTC	CASSVTANYGYTF
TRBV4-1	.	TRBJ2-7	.	TGCGCCAGCAGCCAACCCGGGACTGCTTCCTACGAGCAGTACTTC	CASSQPGTASYEQYF
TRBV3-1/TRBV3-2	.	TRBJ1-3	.	TGTGCCAGCAGCCAAGTTCCGGGTCTCTCTGGAAACACCATATATTTT	CASSQVPGLSGNTIYF
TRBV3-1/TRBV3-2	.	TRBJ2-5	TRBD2	TGTGCCAGCAGCCAATTCACTAGCGGGGGAAAGACCCAGTACTTC	CASSQFTSGGKTQYF
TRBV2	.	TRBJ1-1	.	TGTGCCAGCAGTGAAGTAGGAGGTAGCACTGAAGCTTTCTTT	CASSEVGGSTEAFF
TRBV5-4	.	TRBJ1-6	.	TGTGCCAGCAGCTTGTACGCGGTGAATAATTCACCCCTCCACTTT	CASSLYAVNNSPLHF
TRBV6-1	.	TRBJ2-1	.	TGTGCCAGCAGTGAACGGAGCTCCTACAATGAGCAGTTCTTC	CASSERSSYNEQFF
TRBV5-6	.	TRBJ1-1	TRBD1	TGTGCCAGCAGCCTCCGGGACAGTCTAGGGTTAGGCGCTGAAGCTTTCTTT	CASSLRDSLGLGAEAFF
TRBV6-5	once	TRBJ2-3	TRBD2	TGTGCCAGCAGTTCCGGGGGGTCTAGCACAGATACGCAGTATTTT	CASSSGGSSTDTQYF
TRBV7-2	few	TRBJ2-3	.	TGTGCCAGCAGCTCACACCCCGGAGCTACAGATACGCAGTATTTT	CASSSHPGATDTQYF